These T cell receptor beta chains were read from a single sample in a study of response to subunit inactivated influenza vaccine. TCRdb reprocessed the RT-PCR reads with MiXCR, giving one entry per CDR3 protein. Of 300,000 to 350,000 distinct CDR3 sequences in the sample, around 22% were seen once. Sequencing was performed on PBMCs from blood, taken less than 22 months after vaccination. The receptors originated from a man aged 45 to 70 who received an inactivated influenza vaccine. The CDR3 runs from the conserved cysteine through the conserved F or W. A D gene is named only where the DNA matches it firmly. Where a row states a size, it is once, few, many or the class of an expanded clone; other rows omit it.

D | J | V | size | CDR3 | DNA
- | TRBJ1-6 | TRBV12-3/TRBV12-4 | few | CASSGTAGSPLHF | TGTGCCAGCAGTGGGACCGCTGGTTCACCCCTCCACTTT
TRBD1 | TRBJ1-6 | TRBV5-1 | - | CASARTGDYNSPLHF | TGCGCCAGCGCAAGGACAGGGGACTATAATTCACCCCTCCACTTT
- | TRBJ1-6 | TRBV6-1 | few | CATGRVSSYNSPLHF | TGTGCCACGGGACGCGTGAGCTCCTATAATTCACCCCTCCACTTT
- | TRBJ1-1 | TRBV27 | many | CASSFRTSGTEAFF | TGTGCCAGCAGTTTCCGGACCTCCGGGACTGAAGCTTTCTTT
- | TRBJ1-1 | TRBV7-9 | many | CASSLAPGGDTEAFF | TGTGCCAGCAGCTTAGCTCCGGGGGGAGACACTGAAGCTTTCTTT
TRBD1 | TRBJ1-1 | TRBV12-3/TRBV12-4 | - | CASRASDRGNAEAFF | TGTGCCAGCAGAGCTTCGGACAGGGGCAACGCTGAAGCTTTCTTT
- | TRBJ1-6 | TRBV6-5 | many | CASSSTYSTGSSPLHF | TGTGCCAGCAGTTCTACTTATTCGACAGGAAGTTCACCCCTCCACTTT
TRBD2 | TRBJ2-1 | TRBV15 | - | CATSQGLAGGWGVYNEQFF | TGTGCCACCAGCCAGGGACTAGCGGGAGGCTGGGGGGTTTACAATGAGCAGTTCTTC
- | TRBJ2-7 | TRBV10-3 | - | CAISEQVGGYEQYF | TGTGCCATCAGTGAACAGGTTGGTGGCTACGAGCAGTACTTC
- | TRBJ2-5 | TRBV20-1 | - | CSAIPVWGETQYF | TGCAGTGCAATCCCCGTATGGGGCGAGACCCAGTACTTC
TRBD1 | TRBJ2-3 | TRBV5-6 | few | CASSYGTGGRDTQYF | TGTGCCAGCAGTTATGGGACAGGGGGCAGGGATACGCAGTATTTT
- | TRBJ1-6 | TRBV10-3 | - | CATRQSSYNSPLHF | TGTGCCACCAGACAGAGCTCCTATAATTCACCCCTCCACTTT
- | TRBJ1-5 | TRBV28 | few | CASSPEKGHQPQHF | TGTGCCAGCAGTCCAGAAAAAGGTCATCAGCCCCAGCATTTT
- | TRBJ1-2 | TRBV30 | - | CAWRRANYGYTF | TGTGCCTGGAGACGGGCTAACTATGGCTACACCTTC
- | TRBJ2-3 | TRBV27 | few | CASSLSWGTDTQYF | TGTGCCAGCAGTTTAAGTTGGGGAACAGATACGCAGTATTTT
TRBD1 | TRBJ2-5 | TRBV4-3 | - | CASSQGQGKETQYF | TGCGCCAGCAGCCAAGGACAGGGGAAAGAGACCCAGTACTTC
TRBD2 | TRBJ2-1 | TRBV20-1 | few | CSASGSGSLNEQFF | TGCAGTGCTAGTGGTAGCGGGAGTCTTAATGAGCAGTTCTTC
- | TRBJ1-1 | TRBV20-1 | few | CSAEDRRGNTEAFF | TGCAGTGCAGAAGATAGACGGGGGAACACTGAAGCTTTCTTT
TRBD1 | TRBJ2-7 | TRBV28 | - | CASSPGPGQSYEQYF | TGTGCCAGCAGCCCCGGCCCGGGACAGTCCTACGAGCAGTACTTC